The clone carrying this T cell receptor beta chain was detected ten times or more. Its cognate antigen is unknown. The sample originates from a study of CD8+CD57+ T cells in acquired aplastic anemia. Overall study: Mean DNA quantity obtained from sorted CD4+ and CD8+ cells was 2.5 to 4 ug.

Broader study findings: Patient and control CD8+ Simpson's diversity was not significantly different.

Profiling that covered TCR beta VDJ and CDR3 relied on genomic DNA as its template. MiXCR, run by TCRdb on the reads, gives a single entry per CDR3 protein. Among around 42,000 distinct CDR3 sequences, approximately 63% were seen once, and the ten largest hold 50% to 65%. Patients chosen for sequencing had shown CD8+CD57+ cell expansion by flow cytometry. The CDR3 is 16 residues long. The germline CDR1 and CDR2 sequences are DFQATT and SNEGSKA (reference sequence). V gave up 0 bases and J gave up 4 bases, with 13 bases separating them. The sequence was collected from a human donor with aplastic anemia. The source material was sorted CD4+, CD8+, or CD8+CD57+ T cells (not recorded which) from PBMCs. The gene calls are TRBV20-1 and TRBJ1-6; tentatively, D is TRBD1 (6 bases). The CDR3 sequence: CSARDLSGQYNSPLHF. CDR3 DNA: TGCAGTGCTAGAGATCTATCGGGACAATATAATTCACCCCTCCACTTT.